This TCR beta chain was captured by sequencing in a study of cytomegalovirus exposure and HLA in healthy donors. V dropped 1 base and J dropped 9 bases, with 16 bases sitting between them. Germline V gives CDR1 SSHAT, CDR2 FNYEAQ (reference sequence). CDR3 length equals 15 residues. The PCR ran on 60 Vbeta and 13 Jbeta primers. Sequencing used immunoSEQ multiplex PCR; TCRdb keeps in-frame clones, though not all of them. The sample holds under 150,000 clones, about three quarters seen once. Specimen: PBMCs. This chain uses TRBV7-7 with TRBJ2-1; D is possibly TRBD2 (5 bases). The receptor's source is a woman aged 25 to 45 in good health and CMV-seronegative. CDR3 bases: TGTGCCAGCAGCTTAGATCATCGGGGTGGACGTGAGCAGTTCTTC. Its protein product is CASSLDHRGGREQFF.